The present T cell receptor beta chain was sequenced within a study of radiotherapy plus CTLA-4 blockade in lung cancer. Across the whole study: Among enrolled patients, under 20% responded and more than 25% achieved disease control. Broader study findings: Subsequent to radiotherapy plus ipilimumab, tumor-derived TCR clones underwent expansion in blood. Strongest reported response predictors: early blood clone changes and post-radiation interferon-beta.

V dropped 4 bases and J dropped 1; count of bases not matched to a gene: 7. Germline values: CDR1 SGDLS, CDR2 YYNGEE. The CDR3 extends over 15 amino acids. About this clone itself: Its antigen is unidentified.

People whose metastatic non-small-cell lung cancer was chemo-refractory got focal radiation along with CTLA-4 blockade by ipilimumab. The method was immunoSEQ multiplex PCR; TCRdb's version includes in-frame clones alone and lacks a portion of them. This sample has roughly 40,000 clones, with approximately 75% found just once. The sample was peripheral blood, taken from a patient treated with radiotherapy plus ipilimumab. The chain has TRBV9 and TRBJ1-1; 7 bases are a match to TRBD1. The TCR comes from a human donor with non-small cell lung cancer that progressed on radiotherapy plus ipilimumab. This CDR3 is CASSMTQGSNTEAFF. The CDR3 DNA is TGTGCCAGCAGCATGACACAGGGGTCGAACACTGAAGCTTTCTTT.